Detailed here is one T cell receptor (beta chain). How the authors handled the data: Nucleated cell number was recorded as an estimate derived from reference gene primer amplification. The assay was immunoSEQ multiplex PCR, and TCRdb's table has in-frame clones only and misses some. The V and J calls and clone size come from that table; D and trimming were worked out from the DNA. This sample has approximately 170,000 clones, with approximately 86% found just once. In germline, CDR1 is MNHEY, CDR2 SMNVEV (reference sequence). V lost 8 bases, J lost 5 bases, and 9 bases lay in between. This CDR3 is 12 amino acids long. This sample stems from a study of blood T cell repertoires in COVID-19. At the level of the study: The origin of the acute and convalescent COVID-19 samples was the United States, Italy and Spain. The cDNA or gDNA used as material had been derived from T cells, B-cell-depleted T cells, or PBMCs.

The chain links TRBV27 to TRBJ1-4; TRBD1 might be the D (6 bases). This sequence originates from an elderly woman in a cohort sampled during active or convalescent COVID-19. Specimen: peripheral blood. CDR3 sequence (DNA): TGTGCCAGCGGACAGAGGAATGAAAAACTGTTTTTT. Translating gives CASGQRNEKLFF.